The source of this T cell receptor (beta chain) is a study of blood T cells in healthy people across ages. Broader study findings: Estimates drawn from one million T cells were deemed to understate diversity.

Between the trimmed V and J ends, which lost 1 base and 4 bases, there was a span of 12 bases. The CDR3 is made up of 15 amino acids. CDR1 is SGHDT, CDR2 YYEEEE, per germline. Primed by a sample-barcoded 5' primer and a J-beta primer mix, a second PCR proceeded for 7 to 11 cycles. Each cDNA molecule received a tag from a template-switch adaptor that had 12 random nucleotides. TCRdb itself ran the 5' RACE reads through MiXCR, one entry per CDR3 protein. The sample comprises 750,000 to 850,000 distinct CDR3 sequences, roughly 25% of which are singletons, and roughly 3.8% rests with the top ten. Notes on this clonotype: Its antigen is unknown.

This sample also appeared in a second study, on T cells of mothers and their children.

The V call is TRBV5-6, the J call TRBJ1-3, with no clear D. Sample: blood. The TCR sequence derives from a boy between 5 and 17 years old in good health. Here the CDR3 DNA reads TGTGCCAGCAGCTTGACCGATATTCTCGGAAACACCATATATTTT. Its protein is CASSLTDILGNTIYF.